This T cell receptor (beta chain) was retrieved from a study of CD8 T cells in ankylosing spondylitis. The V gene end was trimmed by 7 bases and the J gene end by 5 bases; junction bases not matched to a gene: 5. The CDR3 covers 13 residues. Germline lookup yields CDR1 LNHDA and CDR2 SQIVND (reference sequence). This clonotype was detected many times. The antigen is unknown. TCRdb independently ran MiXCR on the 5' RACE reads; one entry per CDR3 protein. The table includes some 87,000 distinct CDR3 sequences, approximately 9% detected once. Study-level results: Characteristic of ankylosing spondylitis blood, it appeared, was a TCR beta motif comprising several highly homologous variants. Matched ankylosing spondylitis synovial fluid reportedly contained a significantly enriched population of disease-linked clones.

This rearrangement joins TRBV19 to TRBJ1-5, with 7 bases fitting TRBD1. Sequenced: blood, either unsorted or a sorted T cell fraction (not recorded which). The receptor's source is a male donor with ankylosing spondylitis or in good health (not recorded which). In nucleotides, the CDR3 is TGTGCCAGTAATAGTGACAGGGATCAGCCCCAGCATTTT. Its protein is CASNSDRDQPQHF.